One and the same sample provided the 8 T cell receptor beta chains below, sequenced in a study of shared clonotypes between healthy human individuals. The assay was immunoSEQ multiplex PCR, and TCRdb's table has in-frame clones only and misses some. The sample has some 630,000 clones; around 96% are singletons. Naivety among CD8 cells was defined by CD45RO negativity and positive CCR7 selection, thereby excluding terminally differentiated effector memory CD45RA+ cells. The source material was naive CD8+ T cells sorted from blood. Every receptor here comes from a woman younger than 45 in good health.

V and J are TRBV6-5 and TRBJ1-2; D gene uncertain. Germline CDR1 and CDR2: MNHEY and SVGAGI. The CDR3 runs 14 residues. V lost 6 bases to trimming and J lost 6 bases, with 17 bases between them. CDR3 sequence (DNA): TGTGCCAGCAGCCCCGTGGCTGGGATAAATGGCTACACCTTC. Translating it yields CASSPVAGINGYTF.

The chain couples TRBV2 to TRBJ2-7, with D perhaps TRBD1 (5 bases). The CDR3 sequence is 13 residues long. The germline CDR1 and CDR2 sequences are SNHLY and FYNNEI. Trimming cost V 5 bases and J 1 base, with 9 bases left between them. As DNA, the CDR3 is TGTGCCAGCAGTTCGACAGTTTCCTACGAGCAGTACTTC. Translated: CASSSTVSYEQYF.

The rearrangement links TRBV7-6 to TRBJ2-1; 9 bases agree with TRBD2. CDR3 size: 18 residues. V dropped 2 bases and J dropped 7; count of bases not matched to a gene: 15. The germline V gene encodes CDR1 SGHVS and CDR2 FNYEAQ. For the CDR3, the DNA is TGTGCCAGCAGCTTACATCGATCGGCGGGAGGGCCGGGGAATGAGCAGTTCTTC. Amino acid sequence: CASSLHRSAGGPGNEQFF. The full variable domain, completed using reference TRBV7-6 and TRBJ2-1, is GAGVSQSPRYKVTKRGQDVALRCDPISGHVSLYWYRQALGQGPEFLTYFNYEAQQDKSGLPNDRFSAERPEGSISTLTIQRTEQRDSAMYRCASSLHRSAGGPGNEQFFGPGTRLTVL.

The chain couples TRBV5-6 to TRBJ1-2; 9 bases are shared with TRBD1. The CDR3 sequence is 12 residues long. Trimming cost V 4 bases and J 8 bases; bases outside gene matches: 3. Germline-derived CDR1 and CDR2 are SGHDT and YYEEEE. CDR3 sequence: CASSHTGGGYTF. The CDR3 coding sequence is TGTGCCAGCAGCCACACAGGGGGCGGCTACACCTTC.

In its sample, this clone was seen a few times. The rearrangement uses TRBV7-9 and TRBJ2-1; no reliable D call. CDR3 length: 12 amino acids. The V gene lost 1 base and the J gene lost 8 bases, with 6 bases spanning the gap. The germline CDR1 and CDR2 sequences are SEHNR and FQNEAQ (reference sequence). CDR3 sequence reads: CASSLGTDEQFF. DNA of the CDR3: TGTGCCAGCAGCTTAGGGACGGATGAGCAGTTCTTC.

The V gene is TRBV5-1, the J gene TRBJ2-7; 10 bases line up with TRBD2. Germline CDR1 SGHRS, CDR2 YFSETQ. V lost 4 bases and J lost 4; bases outside the gene matches: 5. This CDR3 has 14 residues. The CDR3 sequence is CASSAATSGYEQYF. The CDR3 nucleotides read TGCGCCAGCAGCGCGGCGACTAGCGGGTACGAGCAGTACTTC.

The chain recombines TRBV6-5 with TRBJ2-7; 7 bases match TRBD1. With V trimmed by 9 bases and J by 5 bases, 7 bases remained unmatched. Germline lookup yields CDR1 MNHEY and CDR2 SVGAGI. The CDR3 spans 12 residues. CDR3 amino acids: CASRQGAHEQYF. The CDR3 region has the DNA TGTGCCAGTCGACAGGGAGCCCACGAGCAGTACTTC.

This chain uses TRBV4-1 with TRBJ2-1; TRBD2 agrees at 9 bases. Germline trimming cut 3 bases from V and 7 bases from J; bases unmatched to any gene: 13. Per the germline V gene, CDR1 is MGHRA and CDR2 is YSYEKL. The CDR3 sequence is 17 residues long. This chain's CDR3 is CASSQTSAGGPRNEQFF. The CDR3 nucleotides are TGCGCCAGCAGCCAGACCTCAGCGGGAGGCCCGCGGAATGAGCAGTTCTTC.